Listed below are T cell receptor beta chains from one sample, sequenced in a study of cytomegalovirus exposure and HLA in healthy donors. This table comes from immunoSEQ multiplex PCR, and its TCRdb copy is limited to in-frame clones, with some not included. This sample carries about 89,000 clones, roughly 69% of them seen once, and the ten largest clones take roughly 6.3%. The source material was PBMCs. These receptor sequences come from a woman aged 25 to 45 in good health and CMV-seronegative. CDR3s include the opening cysteine and the closing phenylalanine or tryptophan. D genes are given only for firm matches. Only part of the rows carry a size: once, few, many, or a class if the clone is expanded.

v_gene: TRBV28; j_gene: TRBJ2-5; abundance: NA; d_gene: NA; CDR3aa: CASSLLAPGGQETQYF; CDR3nt: TGTGCCAGCAGTTTGCTAGCCCCAGGAGGCCAAGAGACCCAGTACTTC
v_gene: TRBV6-5; j_gene: TRBJ2-7; abundance: few; d_gene: TRBD2; CDR3aa: CASSYSSRGSSYEQYF; CDR3nt: TGTGCCAGCAGTTACTCGAGCCGCGGGAGCTCCTACGAGCAGTACTTC
v_gene: TRBV6-1; j_gene: TRBJ2-7; abundance: NA; d_gene: TRBD1; CDR3aa: CASSTGQGRDEQYF; CDR3nt: TGTGCCAGCAGTACCGGACAGGGTCGGGACGAGCAGTACTTC
v_gene: TRBV2; j_gene: TRBJ2-5; abundance: few; d_gene: NA; CDR3aa: CASSEVGQEETQYF; CDR3nt: TGTGCCAGCAGTGAGGTTGGGCAGGAAGAGACCCAGTACTTC
v_gene: TRBV29-1; j_gene: TRBJ2-2; abundance: NA; d_gene: NA; CDR3aa: CSVEAQNTGELFF; CDR3nt: TGCAGCGTTGAGGCACAGAACACCGGGGAGCTGTTTTTT
v_gene: TRBV25-1; j_gene: TRBJ1-4; abundance: NA; d_gene: TRBD1; CDR3aa: CATGQGINEKLFF; CDR3nt: TGTGCCACCGGACAGGGAATCAATGAAAAACTGTTTTTT
v_gene: TRBV28; j_gene: TRBJ2-2; abundance: few; d_gene: NA; CDR3aa: CASGAVGPTGELFF; CDR3nt: TGTGCCAGCGGAGCCGTGGGGCCCACCGGGGAGCTGTTTTTT
v_gene: TRBV19; j_gene: TRBJ2-5; abundance: NA; d_gene: NA; CDR3aa: CASSTLTPYQETQYF; CDR3nt: TGTGCCAGTTCGACTTTGACCCCATACCAAGAGACCCAGTACTTC
v_gene: TRBV7-8; j_gene: TRBJ2-1; abundance: NA; d_gene: TRBD1; CDR3aa: CASSTTGTGTYNEQFF; CDR3nt: TGTGCCAGCAGCACCACCGGGACAGGCACCTACAATGAGCAGTTCTTC
v_gene: TRBV15; j_gene: TRBJ1-5; abundance: NA; d_gene: NA; CDR3aa: CATSRGFPGGQPQHF; CDR3nt: TGTGCCACCAGCAGAGGTTTCCCGGGGGGTCAGCCCCAGCATTTT
v_gene: TRBV28; j_gene: TRBJ1-1; abundance: NA; d_gene: TRBD1; CDR3aa: CASTYQGAANTEAFF; CDR3nt: TGTGCCAGCACCTATCAGGGGGCAGCGAACACTGAAGCTTTCTTT
v_gene: TRBV11-2; j_gene: TRBJ1-2; abundance: few; d_gene: NA; CDR3aa: CASSILHGNYGYTF; CDR3nt: TGTGCCAGCAGCATCCTTCACGGGAACTATGGCTACACCTTC
v_gene: TRBV18; j_gene: TRBJ2-2; abundance: NA; d_gene: NA; CDR3aa: CASSPGTDANTGELFF; CDR3nt: TGTGCCAGCTCACCCGGGACTGACGCGAACACCGGGGAGCTGTTTTTT
v_gene: TRBV2; j_gene: TRBJ2-3; abundance: NA; d_gene: TRBD2; CDR3aa: CASSGTSGGLGTQYF; CDR3nt: TGTGCCAGCAGTGGGACTAGCGGTGGTTTAGGTACGCAGTATTTT
v_gene: TRBV30; j_gene: TRBJ1-5; abundance: NA; d_gene: TRBD1; CDR3aa: CAWSPRQGSNQPQHF; CDR3nt: TGTGCCTGGAGCCCCAGACAGGGGAGCAATCAGCCCCAGCATTTT
v_gene: TRBV19; j_gene: TRBJ2-3; abundance: few; d_gene: NA; CDR3aa: CASTTVPGQTTDTQYF; CDR3nt: TGTGCCAGTACAACTGTTCCGGGACAAACCACAGATACGCAGTATTTT
v_gene: TRBV28; j_gene: TRBJ2-5; abundance: NA; d_gene: TRBD2; CDR3aa: CASSFPSGTSGRETQYF; CDR3nt: TGTGCCAGCAGTTTTCCATCCGGGACTAGCGGGAGAGAGACCCAGTACTTC
v_gene: TRBV11-3; j_gene: TRBJ2-2; abundance: NA; d_gene: NA; CDR3aa: CASSPAGSVTGELFF; CDR3nt: TGTGCCAGCAGTCCCGCGGGTTCGGTCACCGGGGAGCTGTTTTTT
v_gene: TRBV7-2; j_gene: TRBJ2-7; abundance: NA; d_gene: TRBD2; CDR3aa: CASSLERGSDEQYF; CDR3nt: TGTGCCAGCAGCTTAGAGCGGGGCTCTGACGAGCAGTACTTC
v_gene: TRBV5-6; j_gene: TRBJ2-2; abundance: NA; d_gene: NA; CDR3aa: CASSFRGPGELFF; CDR3nt: TGTGCCAGCAGCTTTCGAGGGCCCGGGGAGCTGTTTTTT
v_gene: TRBV6-1; j_gene: TRBJ2-3; abundance: few; d_gene: NA; CDR3aa: CASSERRAGTDTQYF; CDR3nt: TGTGCCAGCAGTGAACGCAGGGCGGGCACAGATACGCAGTATTTT
v_gene: TRBV4-2; j_gene: TRBJ1-1; abundance: NA; d_gene: NA; CDR3aa: CASSQGQDPEAFF; CDR3nt: TGTGCCAGCAGCCAAGGGCAGGATCCAGAAGCTTTCTTT
v_gene: TRBV19; j_gene: TRBJ2-3; abundance: NA; d_gene: NA; CDR3aa: CASSATSRLASTDTQYF; CDR3nt: TGTGCCAGTAGTGCAACCTCCCGACTCGCTAGCACAGATACGCAGTATTTT
v_gene: TRBV13; j_gene: TRBJ2-7; abundance: NA; d_gene: TRBD2; CDR3aa: CASKRRRGVYEQYF; CDR3nt: TGTGCCAGCAAAAGACGGCGGGGGGTCTACGAGCAGTACTTC
v_gene: TRBV7-2; j_gene: TRBJ2-4; abundance: few; d_gene: NA; CDR3aa: CASSPRGGRGNIQYF; CDR3nt: TGTGCCAGCAGCCCCCGAGGGGGGAGGGGAAACATTCAGTACTTC
v_gene: TRBV7-8; j_gene: TRBJ2-5; abundance: NA; d_gene: TRBD1; CDR3aa: CASSTDRVLETQYF; CDR3nt: TGTGCCAGCAGCACGGACAGGGTTTTGGAGACCCAGTACTTC
v_gene: TRBV5-6; j_gene: TRBJ1-2; abundance: few; d_gene: NA; CDR3aa: CASSLQGSESVAYGYTF; CDR3nt: TGTGCCAGCAGCTTGCAGGGTTCAGAGTCGGTTGCATATGGCTACACCTTC
v_gene: TRBV7-9; j_gene: TRBJ2-1; abundance: once; d_gene: TRBD2; CDR3aa: CASSETSGNEQFF; CDR3nt: TGTGCCAGCAGCGAAACTAGCGGCAATGAGCAGTTCTTC
v_gene: TRBV10-3; j_gene: TRBJ2-7; abundance: NA; d_gene: NA; CDR3aa: CAISGRGPEQYF; CDR3nt: TGTGCCATATCAGGAAGAGGGCCCGAGCAGTACTTC
v_gene: TRBV27; j_gene: TRBJ2-1; abundance: NA; d_gene: TRBD2; CDR3aa: CASIPIGGSHNEQFF; CDR3nt: TGTGCCAGCATCCCGATTGGCGGGAGCCACAATGAGCAGTTCTTC
v_gene: TRBV27; j_gene: TRBJ2-7; abundance: NA; d_gene: TRBD1; CDR3aa: CASSSWGGTGLGEQYF; CDR3nt: TGTGCCAGCAGTTCCTGGGGCGGGACAGGGTTGGGGGAGCAGTACTTC
v_gene: TRBV7-9; j_gene: TRBJ2-7; abundance: few; d_gene: TRBD1; CDR3aa: CASSFRQGHYEQYF; CDR3nt: TGTGCCAGCAGCTTTAGACAGGGACACTACGAGCAGTACTTC
v_gene: TRBV6-5; j_gene: TRBJ1-5; abundance: NA; d_gene: NA; CDR3aa: CASSYSVLNQPQHF; CDR3nt: TGTGCCAGCAGTTATTCCGTGCTAAATCAGCCCCAGCATTTT
v_gene: TRBV4-1; j_gene: TRBJ1-1; abundance: few; d_gene: TRBD1; CDR3aa: CASSQDPTGGTEAFF; CDR3nt: TGCGCCAGCAGCCAAGATCCTACAGGGGGCACTGAAGCTTTCTTT
v_gene: TRBV5-1; j_gene: TRBJ2-2; abundance: few; d_gene: NA; CDR3aa: CASSLGGLTNTGELFF; CDR3nt: TGCGCCAGCAGCTTGGGAGGGTTAACGAACACCGGGGAGCTGTTTTTT
v_gene: TRBV7-9; j_gene: TRBJ1-1; abundance: few; d_gene: TRBD1; CDR3aa: CASSSGTGVRAFF; CDR3nt: TGTGCCAGCAGCTCCGGGACAGGGGTAAGAGCTTTCTTT
v_gene: TRBV9; j_gene: TRBJ1-1; abundance: NA; d_gene: NA; CDR3aa: CASSAGQLNTEAFF; CDR3nt: TGTGCCAGCAGCGCGGGACAACTCAACACTGAAGCTTTCTTT
v_gene: TRBV6-1; j_gene: TRBJ2-5; abundance: NA; d_gene: TRBD2; CDR3aa: CASRPAGRETQYF; CDR3nt: TGTGCCAGCAGGCCAGCGGGGCGGGAGACCCAGTACTTC
v_gene: TRBV11-2; j_gene: TRBJ2-2; abundance: medium-sized; d_gene: NA; CDR3aa: CASSFGSAGETGELFF; CDR3nt: TGTGCCAGCAGTTTCGGGTCCGCAGGGGAAACCGGGGAGCTGTTTTTT
v_gene: TRBV28; j_gene: TRBJ2-7; abundance: NA; d_gene: TRBD1; CDR3aa: CASSLPLLPTGTGAYEQYF; CDR3nt: TGTGCCAGCAGTTTACCCCTTCTGCCTACCGGGACAGGAGCCTACGAGCAGTACTTC
v_gene: TRBV7-9; j_gene: TRBJ2-7; abundance: NA; d_gene: TRBD2; CDR3aa: CASSPLWGGSYEQYF; CDR3nt: TGTGCCAGCAGCCCGCTTTGGGGGGGCTCCTACGAGCAGTACTTC
v_gene: TRBV4-2; j_gene: TRBJ2-1; abundance: NA; d_gene: NA; CDR3aa: CASSQDSGGLGQFF; CDR3nt: TGTGCCAGCAGCCAAGACTCCGGGGGTTTGGGGCAGTTCTTC
v_gene: TRBV19; j_gene: TRBJ1-2; abundance: NA; d_gene: NA; CDR3aa: CASSGLGTVANYGYTF; CDR3nt: TGTGCCAGTAGCGGACTAGGGACTGTCGCTAACTATGGCTACACCTTC
v_gene: TRBV28; j_gene: TRBJ1-4; abundance: NA; d_gene: NA; CDR3aa: CASSLLPEKLFF; CDR3nt: TGTGCCAGCAGCCTACTCCCTGAAAAACTGTTTTTT
v_gene: TRBV27; j_gene: TRBJ1-3; abundance: NA; d_gene: NA; CDR3aa: CASSVRHPGNTIYF; CDR3nt: TGTGCCAGCAGTGTCAGACATCCTGGAAACACCATATATTTT
v_gene: TRBV19; j_gene: TRBJ2-1; abundance: few; d_gene: TRBD2; CDR3aa: CASSGVAGYNEQFF; CDR3nt: TGTGCCAGTAGTGGGGTAGCGGGGTACAATGAGCAGTTCTTC
v_gene: TRBV2; j_gene: TRBJ1-2; abundance: once; d_gene: TRBD1; CDR3aa: CASRSDRDGYTF; CDR3nt: TGTGCCAGCAGATCGGACAGGGATGGCTACACCTTC
v_gene: TRBV19; j_gene: TRBJ1-1; abundance: NA; d_gene: TRBD1; CDR3aa: CASRPPTGGTEAFF; CDR3nt: TGTGCCAGTAGACCTCCCACAGGGGGCACTGAAGCTTTCTTT
v_gene: TRBV2; j_gene: TRBJ2-5; abundance: few; d_gene: TRBD2; CDR3aa: CASRRLAGGRQETQYF; CDR3nt: TGTGCCAGCAGGAGACTAGCGGGGGGGCGCCAAGAGACCCAGTACTTC
v_gene: TRBV28; j_gene: TRBJ1-3; abundance: NA; d_gene: TRBD1; CDR3aa: CASAPTGSGNTIYF; CDR3nt: TGTGCCAGCGCCCCGACAGGGTCCGGAAACACCATATATTTT
v_gene: TRBV19; j_gene: TRBJ2-7; abundance: NA; d_gene: NA; CDR3aa: CASSASEPGSYEQYF; CDR3nt: TGTGCCAGTAGTGCGAGCGAGCCGGGCTCCTACGAGCAGTACTTC
v_gene: TRBV30; j_gene: TRBJ2-7; abundance: NA; d_gene: TRBD2; CDR3aa: CAWAGGGYQQYF; CDR3nt: TGTGCCTGGGCGGGGGGGGGTTACCAGCAGTACTTC
v_gene: TRBV6-6; j_gene: TRBJ2-7; abundance: NA; d_gene: TRBD1; CDR3aa: CASSLMGQGAKNEQYF; CDR3nt: TGTGCCAGCAGTCTGATGGGACAGGGGGCGAAAAACGAGCAGTACTTC